The T cell receptor (beta chain) under discussion was sequenced for a study of cytomegalovirus exposure and HLA in healthy donors. Both 60 Vbeta primers and 13 Jbeta primers went into the PCR. TCRdb's copy holds only in-frame clones and misses some; the assay was immunoSEQ multiplex PCR. The sample holds 80,000 to 130,000 clones, around 80% seen once. The sample was PBMCs. This sequence originates from a woman aged 45 to 65 in good health and CMV-seropositive.

The CDR3 DNA follows: TGTGCCAGCAGCCAGCGGAGGTTTGCCGATTCACCCCTCCACTTT. This translates into CASSQRRFADSPLHF. The chain uses TRBV7-8 and TRBJ1-6; D remains unclear. Trimming left V 5 bases short and J 8 bases short, with 16 bases between. Germline V gene sequence: CDR1 SGHVS, CDR2 FQNEAQ. This CDR3 has 15 residues.